This T cell receptor beta chain was sequenced for a study of T-cell memory formation after mild COVID-19. Study observations and caveats: Some clones that responded turned up in pre-infection memory, which suggests that cross-reactive memory joined in. Of the contracting clones, CD4+ ones lay mainly in CM and EM, and CD8+ ones in EMRA.

This clonotype was recorded many times. Its target is not known. UMIs and sample barcodes were carried by the TCR alpha and TCR beta cDNA libraries that 5'RACE produced using constant-segment primers. Via MiXCR, TCRdb re-called the 5' RACE reads, giving one row per CDR3 protein. The table lists tens of thousands of distinct CDR3 sequences, over 7.5% of them singletons, with 0.9% to 1.5% in the top ten. Per germline, CDR1 SGHTA and CDR2 FQGNSA. The CDR3 is made up of 13 amino acids. The V gene lost 8 bases and the J gene lost 2 bases, with 11 bases spanning the gap. The chain recombines TRBV7-2 with TRBJ2-3; D is uncertain. This TCR was sampled from a young man who had mild COVID-19 (a few samples of this study predate the infection). Cell type and time point are not known. The sample comprised PBMCs or a T cell subset sorted from them (not recorded which). CDR3 amino acids: CASGWLPTDTQYF. The CDR3 DNA reads as TGTGCCAGCGGGTGGCTACCCACAGATACGCAGTATTTT.